This passage covers 3 T cell receptor beta chains from one sample sequenced in a study of blood T cell repertoires in COVID-19. Assay: immunoSEQ multiplex PCR; the TCRdb copy retains only in-frame clones and omits some. Found here are about 34,000 clones, approximately 91% of them singletons; the top ten hold roughly 13%. Sequences were obtained from peripheral blood. Every receptor here comes from a man in his sixties or seventies with active COVID-19.

This sequence joins TRBV5-6 and TRBJ2-1; TRBD2 matches 13 bases. Germline CDR1 is SGHDT and CDR2 is YYEEEE. After removal of 4 bases from V and 10 bases from J, the junction contained 11 bases not matched to a gene. The CDR3 has 16 residues. CDR3 bases: TGTGCCAGCAGCCTCAGGACTAGCGGGAGAGGCAGGGAGCAGTTCTTC. Its protein product is CASSLRTSGRGREQFF.

The V call is TRBV9, the J call TRBJ1-1; 9 nucleotides line up with TRBD1. Germline CDR1 SGDLS, CDR2 YYNGEE. The CDR3 totals 16 residues. J gave up 2 bases and V 4 bases, and 9 bases lay outside the gene matches. The CDR3, as DNA: TGTGCCAGCAGCCCCCGAACAGGGGGCCTAAACACTGAAGCTTTCTTT. This encodes CASSPRTGGLNTEAFF.

This sequence joins TRBV4-1 and TRBJ1-2; no clear D gene. The germline gives CDR1 MGHRA, CDR2 YSYEKL. CDR3 size: 14 residues. V was cut by 1 base and J by 2 bases, with 8 bases left in between. Here the CDR3 reads CASSQVSGNYGYTF. CDR3 in DNA: TGCGCCAGCAGCCAAGTATCGGGGAACTATGGCTACACCTTC.